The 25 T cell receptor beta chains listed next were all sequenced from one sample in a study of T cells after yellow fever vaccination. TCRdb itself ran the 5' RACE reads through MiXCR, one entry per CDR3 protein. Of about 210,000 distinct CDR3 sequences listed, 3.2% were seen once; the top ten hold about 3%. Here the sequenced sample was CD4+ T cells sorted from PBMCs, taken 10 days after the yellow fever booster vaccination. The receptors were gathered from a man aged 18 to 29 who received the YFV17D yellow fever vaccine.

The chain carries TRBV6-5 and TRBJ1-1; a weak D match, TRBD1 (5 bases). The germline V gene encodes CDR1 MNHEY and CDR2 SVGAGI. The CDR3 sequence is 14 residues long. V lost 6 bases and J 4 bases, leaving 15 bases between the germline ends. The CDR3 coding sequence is TGTGCCAGCAGGTCCAGAAACCAGGGCACTGAAGCTTTCTTT. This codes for CASRSRNQGTEAFF.

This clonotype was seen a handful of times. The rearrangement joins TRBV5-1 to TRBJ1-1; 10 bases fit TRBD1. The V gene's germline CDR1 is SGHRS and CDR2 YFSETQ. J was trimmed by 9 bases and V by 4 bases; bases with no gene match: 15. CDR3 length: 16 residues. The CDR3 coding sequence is TGCGCCAGCAGCCCAGGGACAGGGGTCGTTACGGAAAAAGCTTTCTTT. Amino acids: CASSPGTGVVTEKAFF.

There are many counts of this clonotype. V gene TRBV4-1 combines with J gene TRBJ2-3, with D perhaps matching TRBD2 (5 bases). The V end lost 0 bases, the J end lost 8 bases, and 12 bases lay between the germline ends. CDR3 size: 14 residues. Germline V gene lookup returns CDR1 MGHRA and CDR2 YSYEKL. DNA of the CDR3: TGCGCCAGCAGCCAAGATCTTCCAAGCGGTACGCAGTATTTT. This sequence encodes CASSQDLPSGTQYF.

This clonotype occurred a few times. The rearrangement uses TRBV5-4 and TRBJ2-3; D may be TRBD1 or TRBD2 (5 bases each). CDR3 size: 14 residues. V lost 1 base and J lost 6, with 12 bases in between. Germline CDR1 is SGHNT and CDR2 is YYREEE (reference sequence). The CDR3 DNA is TGTGCCAGCAGCTTGTTTATGGGGGAGGATACGCAGTATTTT. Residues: CASSLFMGEDTQYF. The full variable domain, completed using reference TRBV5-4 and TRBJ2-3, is ETGVTQSPTHLIKTRGQQVTLRCSSQSGHNTVSWYQQALGQGPQFIFQYYREEENGRGNFPPRFSGLQFPNYSSELNVNALELDDSALYLCASSLFMGEDTQYFGPGTRLTVL.

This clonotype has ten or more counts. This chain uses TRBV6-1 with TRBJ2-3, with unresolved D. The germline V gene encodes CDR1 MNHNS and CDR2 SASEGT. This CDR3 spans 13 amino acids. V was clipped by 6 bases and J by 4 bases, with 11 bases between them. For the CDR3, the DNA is TGTGCCAGCAGCCCCCCCGGGCCAGATACGCAGTATTTT. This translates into CASSPPGPDTQYF.

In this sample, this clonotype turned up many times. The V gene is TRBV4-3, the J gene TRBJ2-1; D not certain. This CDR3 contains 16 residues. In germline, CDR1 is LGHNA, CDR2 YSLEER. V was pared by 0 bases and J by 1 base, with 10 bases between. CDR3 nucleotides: TGCGCCAGCAGCCAAGACCCGGCTGCATCCTACAATGAGCAGTTCTTC. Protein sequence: CASSQDPAASYNEQFF.

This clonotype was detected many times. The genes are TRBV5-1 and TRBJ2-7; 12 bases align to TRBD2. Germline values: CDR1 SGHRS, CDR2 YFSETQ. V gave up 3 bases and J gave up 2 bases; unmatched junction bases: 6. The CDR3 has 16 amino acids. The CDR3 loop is CASSSGLAGGPYEQYF. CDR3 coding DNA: TGCGCCAGCAGCTCGGGTCTAGCGGGGGGGCCCTACGAGCAGTACTTC.

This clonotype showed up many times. DNA for the CDR3: TGTGCCAGCAGCGTTTTGACCTACAATGAGCAGTTCTTC. Protein product: CASSVLTYNEQFF. The gene calls are TRBV5-5 and TRBJ2-1; D remains ambiguous. The V and J ends lost 4 bases and 2 bases respectively, with 7 bases between them. This CDR3 spans 13 amino acids. Germline V lookup: CDR1 SGHKS, CDR2 YYEKEE (reference sequence).

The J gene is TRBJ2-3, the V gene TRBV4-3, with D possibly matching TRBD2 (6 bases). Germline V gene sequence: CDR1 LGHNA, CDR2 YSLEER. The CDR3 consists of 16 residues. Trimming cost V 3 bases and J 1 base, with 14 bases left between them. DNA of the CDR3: TGCGCCAGCAGCCATTCACGTGGAGGGGGCACAGATACGCAGTATTTT. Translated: CASSHSRGGGTDTQYF.

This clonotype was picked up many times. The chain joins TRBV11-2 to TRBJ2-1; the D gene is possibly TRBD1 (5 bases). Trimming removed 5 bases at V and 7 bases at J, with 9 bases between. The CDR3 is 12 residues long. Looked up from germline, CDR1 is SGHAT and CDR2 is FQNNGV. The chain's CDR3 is CASSLNRNEQFF. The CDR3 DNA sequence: TGTGCCAGCAGCCTGAACAGGAATGAGCAGTTCTTC.

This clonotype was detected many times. CDR3 in amino acids: CASSVGPENTEAFF. The CDR3 bases are TGCGCCAGCAGCGTGGGACCGGAGAACACTGAAGCTTTCTTT. The V gene is TRBV5-1, the J gene TRBJ1-1; possible D gene TRBD1, 5 bases. Germline CDR1 SGHRS, CDR2 YFSETQ. This CDR3 comprises 14 residues. The V gene lost 4 bases and the J gene lost 1 base, with 11 bases spanning the gap.

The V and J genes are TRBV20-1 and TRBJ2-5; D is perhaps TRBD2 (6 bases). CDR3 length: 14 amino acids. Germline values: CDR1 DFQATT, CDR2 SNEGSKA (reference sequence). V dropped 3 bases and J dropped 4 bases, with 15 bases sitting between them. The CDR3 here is CSASPGVNGETQYF. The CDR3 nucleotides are TGCAGTGCTAGTCCGGGAGTCAACGGAGAGACCCAGTACTTC.

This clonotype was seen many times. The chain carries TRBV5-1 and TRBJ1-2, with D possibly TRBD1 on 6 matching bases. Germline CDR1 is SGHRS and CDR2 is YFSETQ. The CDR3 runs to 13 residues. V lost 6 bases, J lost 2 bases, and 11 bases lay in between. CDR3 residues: CASKEDSNYGYTF. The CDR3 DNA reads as TGCGCCAGCAAAGAGGACAGCAACTATGGCTACACCTTC.

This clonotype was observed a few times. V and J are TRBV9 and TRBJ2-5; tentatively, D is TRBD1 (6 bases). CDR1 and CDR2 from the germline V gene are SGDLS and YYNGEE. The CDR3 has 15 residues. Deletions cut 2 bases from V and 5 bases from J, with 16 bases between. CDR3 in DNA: TGTGCCAGCAGCGTGACCCAGGGGATCGGGGAGACCCAGTACTTC. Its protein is CASSVTQGIGETQYF.

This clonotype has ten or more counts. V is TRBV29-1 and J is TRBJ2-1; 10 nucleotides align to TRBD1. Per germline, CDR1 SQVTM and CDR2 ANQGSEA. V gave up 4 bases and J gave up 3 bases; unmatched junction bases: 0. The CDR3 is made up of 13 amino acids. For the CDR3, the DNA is TGCAGCGTTGGGACAGGGGGCTACAATGAGCAGTTCTTC. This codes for CSVGTGGYNEQFF.

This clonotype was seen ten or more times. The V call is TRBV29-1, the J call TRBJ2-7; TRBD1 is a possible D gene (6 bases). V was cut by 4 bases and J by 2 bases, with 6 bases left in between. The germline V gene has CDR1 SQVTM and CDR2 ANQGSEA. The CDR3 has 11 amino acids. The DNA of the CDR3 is TGCAGCGTTGGGGACACCTACGAGCAGTACGTC. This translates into CSVGDTYEQYV.

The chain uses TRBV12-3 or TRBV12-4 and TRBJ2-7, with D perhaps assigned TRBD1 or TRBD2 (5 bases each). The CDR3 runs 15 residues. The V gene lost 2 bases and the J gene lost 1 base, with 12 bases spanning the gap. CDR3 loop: CASSLRSGPSYEQYV. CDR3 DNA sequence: TGTGCCAGCAGTTTAAGGTCGGGGCCGTCCTACGAGCAGTACGTC.

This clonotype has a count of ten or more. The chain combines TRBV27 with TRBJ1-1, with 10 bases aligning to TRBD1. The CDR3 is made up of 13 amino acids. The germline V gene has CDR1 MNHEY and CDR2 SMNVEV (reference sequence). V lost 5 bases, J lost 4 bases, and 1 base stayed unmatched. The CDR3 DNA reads TGTGCCAGCAGTGGGGACAGGGGCACTGAAGCTTTCTTT. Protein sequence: CASSGDRGTEAFF.

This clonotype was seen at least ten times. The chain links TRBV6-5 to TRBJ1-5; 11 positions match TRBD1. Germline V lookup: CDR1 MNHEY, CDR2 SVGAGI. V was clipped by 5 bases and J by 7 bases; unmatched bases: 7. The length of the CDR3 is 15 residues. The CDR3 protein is CASSTGTGGRQPQHF. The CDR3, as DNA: TGTGCCAGCAGTACGGGGACAGGGGGGAGGCAGCCCCAGCATTTT.

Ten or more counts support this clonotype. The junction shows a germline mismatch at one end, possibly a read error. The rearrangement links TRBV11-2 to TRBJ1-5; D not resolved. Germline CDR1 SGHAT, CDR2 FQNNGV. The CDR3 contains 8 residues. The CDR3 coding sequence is TGTGCCAGCAGCCCCAGGTATTTT. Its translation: CASSPRYF.

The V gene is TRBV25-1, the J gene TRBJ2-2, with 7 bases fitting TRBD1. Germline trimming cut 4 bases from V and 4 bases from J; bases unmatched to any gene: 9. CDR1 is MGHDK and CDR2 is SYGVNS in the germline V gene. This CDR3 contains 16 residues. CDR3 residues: CASSARARGFTGELFF. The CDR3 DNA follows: TGTGCCAGCAGTGCCCGGGCCAGGGGGTTCACCGGGGAGCTGTTTTTT.

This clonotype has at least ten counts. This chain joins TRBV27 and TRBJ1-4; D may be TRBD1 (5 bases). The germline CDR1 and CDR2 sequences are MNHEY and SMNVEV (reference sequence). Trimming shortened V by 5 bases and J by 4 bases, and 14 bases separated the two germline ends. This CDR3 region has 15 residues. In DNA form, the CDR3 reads TGTGCCAGCAGTCCCGACAGAAGTCTTAATGAAAAACTGTTTTTT. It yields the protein CASSPDRSLNEKLFF.

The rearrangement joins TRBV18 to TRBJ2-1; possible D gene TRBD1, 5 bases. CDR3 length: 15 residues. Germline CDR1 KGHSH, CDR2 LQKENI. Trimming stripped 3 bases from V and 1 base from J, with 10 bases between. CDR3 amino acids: CASSPRVGSYNEQFF. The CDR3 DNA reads TGTGCCAGCTCACCCAGGGTTGGGTCCTACAATGAGCAGTTCTTC.

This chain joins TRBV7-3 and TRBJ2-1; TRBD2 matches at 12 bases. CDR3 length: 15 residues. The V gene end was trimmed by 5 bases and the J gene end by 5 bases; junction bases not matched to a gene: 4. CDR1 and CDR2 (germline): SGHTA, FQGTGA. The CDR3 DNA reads TGTGCCAGCAGCCCAAGACTAGCGGGGGACAATGAGCAGTTCTTC. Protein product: CASSPRLAGDNEQFF.

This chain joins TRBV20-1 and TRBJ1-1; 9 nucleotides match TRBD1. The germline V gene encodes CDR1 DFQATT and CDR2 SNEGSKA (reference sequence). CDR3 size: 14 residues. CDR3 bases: TGCAGGAACGACAGGGGGGGTGTGAACACTGAAGCTTTCTTT. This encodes CRNDRGGVNTEAFF.